This TCR beta chain was found in a study of cytomegalovirus exposure and HLA in healthy donors. Per the germline V gene, CDR1 is GTSNPN and CDR2 is SVGIG (reference sequence). With 1 base removed from V and 4 bases from J, the gap between germline ends came to 7 bases. The CDR3 has 13 residues. It was with 60 Vbeta and 13 Jbeta primers that the PCR ran. The protocol was immunoSEQ multiplex PCR, while the TCRdb copy is restricted to in-frame clones and leaves out a portion. The data contain fewer than 250,000 clones, approximately 83% of them singletons. The J gene is TRBJ2-2, the V gene TRBV30, with D perhaps TRBD1 (6 bases). The clonotype originates from a woman aged 45-59 years in good health and CMV-seropositive. The specimen was PBMCs. The CDR3 DNA sequence: TGTGCCTGGAGTGGACAGGTCACCGGGGAGCTGTTTTTT. Translated, it gives CAWSGQVTGELFF.